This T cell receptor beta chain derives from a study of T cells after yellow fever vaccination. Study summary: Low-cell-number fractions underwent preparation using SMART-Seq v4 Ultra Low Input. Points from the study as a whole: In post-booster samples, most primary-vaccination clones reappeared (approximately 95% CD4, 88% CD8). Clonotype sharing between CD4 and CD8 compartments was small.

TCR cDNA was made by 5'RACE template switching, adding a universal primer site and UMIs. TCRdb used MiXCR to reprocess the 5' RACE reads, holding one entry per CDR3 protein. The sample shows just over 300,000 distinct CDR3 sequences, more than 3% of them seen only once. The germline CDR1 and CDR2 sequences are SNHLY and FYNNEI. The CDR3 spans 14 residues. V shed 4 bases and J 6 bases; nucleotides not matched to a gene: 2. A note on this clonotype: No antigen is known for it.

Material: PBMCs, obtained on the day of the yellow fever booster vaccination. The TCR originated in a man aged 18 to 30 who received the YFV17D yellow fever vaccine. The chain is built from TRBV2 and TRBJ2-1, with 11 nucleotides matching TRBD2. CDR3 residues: CASSGTSGGNEQFF. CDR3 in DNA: TGTGCCAGCAGTGGTACTAGCGGGGGCAATGAGCAGTTCTTC. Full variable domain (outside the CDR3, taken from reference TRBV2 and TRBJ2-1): EPEVTQTPSHQVTQMGQEVILRCVPISNHLYFYWYRQILGQKVEFLVSFYNNEISEKSEIFDDQFSVERPDGSNFTLKIRSTKLEDSAMYFCASSGTSGGNEQFFGPGTRLTVL.